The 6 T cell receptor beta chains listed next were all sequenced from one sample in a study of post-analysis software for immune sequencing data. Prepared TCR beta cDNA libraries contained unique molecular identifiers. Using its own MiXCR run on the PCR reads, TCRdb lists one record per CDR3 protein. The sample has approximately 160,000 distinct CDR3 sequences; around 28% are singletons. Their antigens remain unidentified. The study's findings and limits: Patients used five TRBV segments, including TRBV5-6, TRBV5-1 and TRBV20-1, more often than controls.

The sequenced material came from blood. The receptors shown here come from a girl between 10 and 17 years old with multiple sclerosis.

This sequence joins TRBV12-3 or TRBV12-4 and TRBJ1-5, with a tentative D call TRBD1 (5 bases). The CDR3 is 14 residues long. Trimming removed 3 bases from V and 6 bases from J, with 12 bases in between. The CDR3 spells CASSFLGEGQPQHF. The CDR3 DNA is TGTGCCAGCAGTTTCCTAGGGGAAGGTCAGCCCCAGCATTTT.

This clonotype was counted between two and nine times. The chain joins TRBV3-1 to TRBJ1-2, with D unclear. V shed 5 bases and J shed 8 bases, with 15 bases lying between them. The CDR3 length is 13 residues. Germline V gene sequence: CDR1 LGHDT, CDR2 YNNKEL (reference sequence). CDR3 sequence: CASSADPGGGYTF. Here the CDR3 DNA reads TGTGCCAGCAGCGCAGACCCCGGCGGGGGCTACACCTTC. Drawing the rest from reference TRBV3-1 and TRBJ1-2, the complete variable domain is DTAVSQTPKYLVTQMGNDKSIKCEQNLGHDTMYWYKQDSKKFLKIMFSYNNKELIINETVPNRFSPKSPDKAHLNLHINSLELGDSAVYFCASSADPGGGYTFGSGTRLTVV.

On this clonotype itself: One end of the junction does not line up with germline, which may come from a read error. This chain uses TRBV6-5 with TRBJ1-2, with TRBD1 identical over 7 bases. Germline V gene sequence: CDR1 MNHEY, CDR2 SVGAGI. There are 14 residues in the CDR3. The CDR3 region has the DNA TGTGCCAGCAGGTACGGGACAGCTAACTATGGCTGCACCTTC. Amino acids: CASRYGTANYGCTF.

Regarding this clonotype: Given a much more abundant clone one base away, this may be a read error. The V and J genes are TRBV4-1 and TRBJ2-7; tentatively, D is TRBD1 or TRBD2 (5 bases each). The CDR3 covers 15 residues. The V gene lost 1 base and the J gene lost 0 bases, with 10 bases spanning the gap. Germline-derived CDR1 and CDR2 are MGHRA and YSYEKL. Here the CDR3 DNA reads TGCGCCAGCAGCCAAGCGAGGGGTAGCTCCTACGAGCAGTACTTC. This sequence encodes CASSQARGSSYEQYF.

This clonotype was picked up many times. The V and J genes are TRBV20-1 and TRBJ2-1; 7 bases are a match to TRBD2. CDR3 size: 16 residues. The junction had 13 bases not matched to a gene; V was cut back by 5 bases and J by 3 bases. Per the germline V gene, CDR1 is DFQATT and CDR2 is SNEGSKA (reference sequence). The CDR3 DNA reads TGCAGTGCTGCGGGGGTGTTGAGGGTAGGCTACAATGAGCAGTTCTTC. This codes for CSAAGVLRVGYNEQFF.

CDR3 DNA: TGTGCCAGCAGCCCGTTAGCGGGAGGTCGAGATACGCAGTATTTT. Protein sequence: CASSPLAGGRDTQYF. The rearrangement uses TRBV7-9 and TRBJ2-3, with 10 bases matching TRBD2. The trim removed 5 bases at V and 5 bases at J, leaving 7 bases unmatched. The CDR3 is 15 residues long. CDR1 and CDR2 from the germline V gene are SEHNR and FQNEAQ (reference sequence). Full variable domain (missing parts from reference TRBV7-9 and TRBJ2-3): DTGVSQNPRHKITKRGQNVTFRCDPISEHNRLYWYRQTLGQGPEFLTYFQNEAQLEKSRLLSDRFSAERPKGSFSTLEIQRTEQGDSAMYLCASSPLAGGRDTQYFGPGTRLTVL.